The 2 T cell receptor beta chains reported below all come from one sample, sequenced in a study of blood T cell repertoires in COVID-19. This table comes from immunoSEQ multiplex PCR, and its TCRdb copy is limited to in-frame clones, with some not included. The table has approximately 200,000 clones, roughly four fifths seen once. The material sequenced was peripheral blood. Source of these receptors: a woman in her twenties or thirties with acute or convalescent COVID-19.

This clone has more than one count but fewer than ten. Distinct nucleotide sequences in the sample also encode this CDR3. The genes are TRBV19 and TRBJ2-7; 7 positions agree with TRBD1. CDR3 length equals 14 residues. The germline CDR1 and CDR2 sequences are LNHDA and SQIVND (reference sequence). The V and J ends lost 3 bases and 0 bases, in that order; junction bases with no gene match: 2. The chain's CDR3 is CASSIGDSSYEQYF. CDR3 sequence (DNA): TGTGCCAGTAGTATCGGGGACAGCTCCTACGAGCAGTACTTC.

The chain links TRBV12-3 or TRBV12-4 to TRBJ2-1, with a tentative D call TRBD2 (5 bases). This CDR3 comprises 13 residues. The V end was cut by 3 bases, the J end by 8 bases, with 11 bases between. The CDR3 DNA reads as TGTGCCAGCAGTTTCCTAGGAGCGGATGAGCAGTTCTTC. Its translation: CASSFLGADEQFF.